The 22 T cell receptor beta chains below were found in one sample sequenced in a study of T cells in Graves' hyperthyroidism and ophthalmopathy. Amplification targeted TCR beta CDR3 regions from RNA transcripts. Researchers ran a first-round RT-PCR on the TCR CDR3 using the HTBI primer set. TCRdb re-called the multiplex PCR reads with MiXCR, one entry per CDR3 protein. The sample lists approximately 400,000 distinct CDR3 sequences, just under 25% occurring once. Sample: blood. These receptors were collected from a man aged 50 to 60 with Graves' hyperthyroidism.

The chain carries TRBV19 and TRBJ2-2; 9 nucleotides align to TRBD2. J gave up 5 bases and V 2 bases, and 6 bases lay outside the gene matches. Germline values: CDR1 LNHDA, CDR2 SQIVND (reference sequence). The CDR3 sequence is 16 residues long. CDR3 coding DNA: TGTGCCAGTAGTATACGTAGCGGGAGTGGTACCGGGGAGCTGTTTTTT. Translated: CASSIRSGSGTGELFF.

The chain employs TRBV6-2 or TRBV6-3 and TRBJ1-3; 7 bases map to TRBD1. CDR1 is MNHEY, CDR2 SVGEGT, per germline. The CDR3 runs to 16 residues. Trimming cost V 5 bases and J 1 base; bases outside gene matches: 8. CDR3 DNA sequence: TGTGCCAGCAGTCCACGGGACAGAGCGTCTGGAAACACCATATATTTT. Translating it yields CASSPRDRASGNTIYF.

In this sample, this clonotype turned up many times. This chain links TRBV2 with TRBJ2-7; a weak D match, TRBD1 (5 bases). The CDR3 loop spans 13 amino acids. Germline V gene lookup returns CDR1 SNHLY and CDR2 FYNNEI. The V end was cut by 1 base, the J end by 2 bases, with 6 bases between. As DNA, the CDR3 is TGTGCCAGCAGTGAAGGGACAACCTACGAGCAGTACTTC. Translating it yields CASSEGTTYEQYF.

The rearrangement links TRBV18 to TRBJ2-7; 9 nucleotides match TRBD1. J gave up 5 bases and V 6 bases, and 8 bases lay outside the gene matches. This CDR3 has 14 amino acids. The germline gives CDR1 KGHSH, CDR2 LQKENI. The CDR3 loop reads CASSQTGGRDEQYF. CDR3 nucleotide sequence: TGTGCCAGCTCTCAGACAGGGGGGAGAGACGAGCAGTACTTC.

This clonotype was seen repeatedly, ten times or more. CDR3 amino acids: CASNRLAGAMKTQYF. For the CDR3, the DNA is TGTGCCAGCAACAGACTAGCGGGAGCGATGAAGACCCAGTACTTC. This chain uses TRBV7-2 with TRBJ2-5, with 12 nucleotides matching TRBD2. The CDR3 covers 15 residues. The V gene end was trimmed by 7 bases and the J gene end by 6 bases; junction bases not matched to a gene: 9. CDR1 is SGHTA and CDR2 is FQGNSA in the germline V gene.

This clonotype was observed at least ten times. V is TRBV20-1 and J is TRBJ2-1; 7 bases map to TRBD2. The CDR3 is made up of 15 amino acids. Trimming at V came to 3 bases and at J to 2 bases, leaving 7 bases not matched to a gene. Germline V gene sequence: CDR1 DFQATT, CDR2 SNEGSKA (reference sequence). CDR3 coding DNA: TGCAGTGCTAGTGGTTTAGCGGGCCCCTACAATGAGCAGTTCTTC. Translation gives CSASGLAGPYNEQFF.

V is TRBV20-1 and J is TRBJ2-5; 7 nucleotides agree with TRBD2. The CDR3 contains 16 residues. The germline gives CDR1 DFQATT, CDR2 SNEGSKA (reference sequence). Trimming at V came to 1 base and at J to 1 base, leaving 9 bases not matched to a gene. The chain's CDR3 is CSARGTRGDLQETQYF. Here the CDR3 DNA reads TGCAGTGCTAGAGGGACTAGAGGAGACCTCCAAGAGACCCAGTACTTC.

This clonotype has a single count. V and J are TRBV15 and TRBJ1-2; no definite D call. V lost 0 bases, J lost 0 bases, and 5 bases lay in between. Germline V gives CDR1 LNHNV, CDR2 YYDKDF (reference sequence). The CDR3 is 14 amino acids. This chain's CDR3 is CATSRDLANYGYTF. Written as DNA, the CDR3 is TGTGCCACCAGCAGAGATCTTGCTAACTATGGCTACACCTTC.

This clonotype has a handful of counts. This chain joins TRBV7-9 and TRBJ2-5, with TRBD1 matching over 7 bases. The germline V gene encodes CDR1 SEHNR and CDR2 FQNEAQ (reference sequence). J was trimmed by 1 base and V by 3 bases; bases with no gene match: 2. The CDR3 runs 14 residues. CDR3 bases: TGTGCCAGCAGCTTCTGGACAGGCCAAGAGACCCAGTACTTC. This codes for CASSFWTGQETQYF.

This clonotype showed up many times. The chain couples TRBV20-1 to TRBJ2-7; D is uncertain. CDR3 length: 13 residues. Trimming took off 0 bases at V and 3 bases at J, with 9 bases between the two ends. Germline loops: CDR1 DFQATT, CDR2 SNEGSKA (reference sequence). CDR3 sequence reads: CSAREGTDYEQYF. CDR3 in DNA: TGCAGTGCTAGAGAGGGTACAGACTACGAGCAGTACTTC.

This chain uses TRBV7-9 with TRBJ1-3; D unresolved. The germline V gene has CDR1 SEHNR and CDR2 FQNEAQ (reference sequence). The CDR3 covers 12 residues. V gave up 7 bases and J gave up 8 bases, with 12 bases separating them. The chain's CDR3 is CASTMSRDTIYF. The CDR3 DNA follows: TGTGCCAGCACGATGAGTAGAGACACCATATATTTT.

About this clonotype itself: An end of the junction does not agree with germline; a read error may underlie this. The rearrangement joins TRBV6-1 to TRBJ1-2, with 10 bases fitting TRBD1. The germline V gene encodes CDR1 MNHNS and CDR2 SASEGT. The CDR3 is made up of 14 amino acids. The CDR3 sequence is CASRRQGADYDYTF. In nucleotides, the CDR3 is TGTGCCAGCAGGCGACAGGGGGCGGACTATGACTACACCTTC.

This sequence joins TRBV15 and TRBJ2-2; 7 positions agree with TRBD2. From germline, CDR1 is LNHNV and CDR2 YYDKDF (reference sequence). The J segment lost 5 bases and the V segment lost 1 base, leaving 7 bases of the junction unmatched. The length of the CDR3 is 16 residues. CDR3 in amino acids: CATSRVGTINTGELFF. The CDR3 region has the DNA TGTGCCACCAGCAGAGTCGGGACTATAAATACCGGGGAGCTGTTTTTT.

This clonotype was detected many times. The V and J genes are TRBV28 and TRBJ2-7; D is perhaps TRBD1 (6 bases). CDR1 and CDR2 (germline): MDHEN, SYDVKM. The CDR3 contains 17 residues. The V end lost 1 base, the J end lost 0 bases, and 16 bases lay between the germline ends. The CDR3 region is CASSLSPRTALSYEQYF. The CDR3 DNA reads TGTGCCAGCAGTTTATCCCCCCGGACAGCCCTCTCCTACGAGCAGTACTTC.

The rearrangement links TRBV4-1 to TRBJ2-1, with TRBD2 identical over 8 bases. The germline V gene encodes CDR1 MGHRA and CDR2 YSYEKL. The CDR3 has 16 amino acids. J lost 0 bases, V lost 2 bases, and 3 bases had no gene match. This CDR3 reads CASSQTGTSSYNEQFF. CDR3 DNA: TGCGCCAGCAGCCAAACCGGGACTAGCTCCTACAATGAGCAGTTCTTC.

V usage is TRBV29-1 and J usage is TRBJ2-7; TRBD2 agrees at 7 bases. Unmatched junction bases numbered 11, after V lost 4 bases and J lost 2 bases. The germline CDR1 and CDR2 sequences are SQVTM and ANQGSEA. The CDR3 totals 15 residues. As DNA, the CDR3 is TGCAGCGTTGTGAAGGGCGGGAGTGGTACCTACGAGCAGTACTTC. Amino acids: CSVVKGGSGTYEQYF.

This clonotype was counted ten times or more. This chain links TRBV7-3 with TRBJ2-3; D uncertain. The length of the CDR3 is 15 residues. The V end was cut by 5 bases, the J end by 0 bases, with 12 bases between. Germline CDR1 SGHTA, CDR2 FQGTGA. The CDR3 sequence is CASSPDGRSTDTQYF. The CDR3 nucleotides read TGTGCCAGCAGCCCCGACGGCCGTAGCACAGATACGCAGTATTTT.

This clonotype was recorded at least ten times. The CDR3 nucleotides read TGTGCCAGCACCTTTTTACAGGACACTGAAGCTTTCTTT. Encoded protein: CASTFLQDTEAFF. The rearrangement joins TRBV28 to TRBJ1-1, with a tentative D call TRBD1 (5 bases). Looked up from germline, CDR1 is MDHEN and CDR2 is SYDVKM. V was shortened by 7 bases and J by 3 bases, with 12 bases between the two germline ends. This CDR3 has 13 residues.

This clonotype was detected ten times or more. The chain is built from TRBV2 and TRBJ2-3; no clear D gene. Trimming stripped 5 bases from V and 6 bases from J, with 12 bases between. Germline V gene data show CDR1 as SNHLY and CDR2 as FYNNEI. The CDR3 sequence is 13 residues long. The CDR3 DNA is TGTGCCAGCAGTATAGACTTAGCCGATACGCAGTATTTT. It codes for CASSIDLADTQYF. The full variable domain, rest sourced from reference TRBV2 and TRBJ2-3, is EPEVTQTPSHQVTQMGQEVILRCVPISNHLYFYWYRQILGQKVEFLVSFYNNEISEKSEIFDDQFSVERPDGSNFTLKIRSTKLEDSAMYFCASSIDLADTQYFGPGTRLTVL.

This clonotype was counted at least ten times. The chain recombines TRBV11-1 with TRBJ2-3, with a possible D match to TRBD1 (6 bases). Per the germline V gene, CDR1 is SGHAT and CDR2 is FQDESV (reference sequence). The length of the CDR3 is 14 residues. The V gene lost 7 bases and the J gene lost 3 bases, with 14 bases spanning the gap. CDR3 sequence reads: CASTTLRGTDTQYF. For the CDR3, the DNA is TGTGCCAGCACGACCCTAAGGGGGACAGATACGCAGTATTTT.

The CDR3 region has the DNA TGTGCCAGTGCCCTACGGACAGGGGGGCACGAGCAGTACTTC. Translated, it gives CASALRTGGHEQYF. The V gene is TRBV27, the J gene TRBJ2-7, with 10 nucleotides matching TRBD1. V dropped 9 bases and J dropped 5; count of bases not matched to a gene: 10. Germline CDR1 MNHEY, CDR2 SMNVEV (reference sequence). This CDR3 is built from 14 residues.

This clonotype appeared a single time. A much larger clone lies a single base off, so this may be a read error. V is TRBV7-3 and J is TRBJ2-5; D possibly uses TRBD1 or TRBD2 (5 bases each). Gene TRBJ2-1 matches the end of the DNA better, so the J call may be wrong. The CDR3 extends over 13 amino acids. Germline CDR1 SGHTA, CDR2 FQGTGA. CDR3 amino acids: CASSQTGQETQFF. The DNA of the CDR3 is TGTGCCAGCAGTCAAACGGGGCAAGAGACCCAGTTCTTC.